Shown below are 21 T cell receptor beta chains from a single sample sequenced in a study of blood T cell repertoires in COVID-19. Assay: immunoSEQ multiplex PCR; the TCRdb copy retains only in-frame clones and omits some. Of some 110,000 clones listed, less than 85% are singletons. Sequenced input: peripheral blood. These TCRs come from a man aged 30 to 45 with acute or convalescent COVID-19.

This clone was seen more than once but under ten times. V is TRBV29-1 and J is TRBJ1-5; D perhaps matches TRBD1 (5 bases). V gave up 4 bases and J gave up 6 bases, with 13 bases separating them. Germline assignment: CDR1 SQVTM and CDR2 ANQGSEA. The CDR3 runs to 13 residues. As DNA, the CDR3 is TGCAGCGTTGCCCTAGGGGTGGGTCAGCCCCAGCATTTT. Translating gives CSVALGVGQPQHF.

The genes are TRBV5-4 and TRBJ2-3, with 8 nucleotides matching TRBD2. Trimming at V came to 7 bases and at J to 1 base, leaving 8 bases not matched to a gene. Germline V gives CDR1 SGHNT, CDR2 YYREEE (reference sequence). The CDR3 loop spans 15 amino acids. CDR3 coding DNA: TGTGCCAGCGGGCGGGGGGCAATTGGCACAGATACGCAGTATTTT. Amino acids: CASGRGAIGTDTQYF.

The V call is TRBV21-1, the J call TRBJ2-3; TRBD1, as called in the table, went unchecked against the DNA. TRBV21-1 is a recognized pseudogene. There are 16 residues in the CDR3. The CDR3 nucleotides read TGTGCCAGCAGCAAAGACGACAGGGTGGGCGCAGATACGCAGTATTTT. Protein sequence: CASSKDDRVGADTQYF.

This clone was seen a handful of times. The CDR3 DNA sequence: TGTGCCAGCAGCTCACAGGGATCCGGAAACACCATATATTTT. This translates into CASSSQGSGNTIYF. The chain couples TRBV7-2 to TRBJ1-3, with D tentatively TRBD1 (6 bases). The CDR3 length is 14 residues. Deletions cut 4 bases from V and 4 bases from J, with 11 bases between. Germline CDR1 and CDR2: SGHTA and FQGNSA.

J is TRBJ1-1 and V is TRBV19, with 9 bases fitting TRBD1. After removal of 7 bases from V and 4 bases from J, the junction contained 7 bases not matched to a gene. CDR1 is LNHDA, CDR2 SQIVND, per germline (reference sequence). The CDR3 consists of 14 residues. The CDR3 DNA is TGTGCCAGTACCCCGGGACAGGGTGGCACTGAAGCTTTCTTT. As protein: CASTPGQGGTEAFF.

The chain links TRBV7-3 to TRBJ1-6; D uncertain. The CDR3 runs 13 residues. V was pared by 5 bases and J by 10 bases, with 12 bases between. Germline V gives CDR1 SGHTA, CDR2 FQGTGA. The CDR3 sequence is CASSLGVGSPLHF. CDR3 coding DNA: TGTGCCAGCAGCCTAGGCGTCGGGTCACCCCTCCACTTT.

The chain has TRBV7-9 and TRBJ2-5, with no clear D. Trimming shortened V by 5 bases and J by 2 bases, and 12 bases separated the two germline ends. The CDR3 covers 14 residues. Germline lookup yields CDR1 SEHNR and CDR2 FQNEAQ (reference sequence). CDR3: CASSPPRLQETQYF. The CDR3 DNA reads TGTGCCAGCAGCCCTCCCCGCCTACAAGAGACCCAGTACTTC.

The CDR3 sequence is CASSRDQGVGYGYTF. The CDR3 DNA follows: TGTGCCAGCAGCCGGGACCAGGGGGTAGGCTATGGCTACACCTTC. The rearrangement uses TRBV9 and TRBJ1-2; 7 positions match TRBD1. CDR3 length: 15 residues. The germline CDR1 and CDR2 sequences are SGDLS and YYNGEE. Unmatched junction bases numbered 10, after V lost 4 bases and J lost 4 bases.

The J gene is TRBJ1-6, the V gene TRBV3-1 (or the pseudogene TRBV3-2), with a weak D call TRBD1 (5 bases). V was clipped by 6 bases and J by 5 bases, with 14 bases between them. This CDR3 region has 15 residues. Germline CDR1 LGHDT, CDR2 YNNKEL (reference sequence). The CDR3 reads CASSHPAGHNSPLHF. CDR3 in DNA: TGTGCCAGCAGTCACCCGGCGGGGCATAATTCACCCCTCCACTTT.

This chain links TRBV6-2 or TRBV6-3 with TRBJ2-2, with D unresolved. CDR1 and CDR2 from the germline V gene are MNHEY and SVGEGT. The CDR3 has 13 residues. Trimming left V 6 bases short and J 5 bases short, with 10 bases between. CDR3 sequence: CASSRHGTGELFF. CDR3 nucleotides: TGTGCCAGCAGCAGACACGGAACCGGGGAGCTGTTTTTT.

This chain joins TRBV27 and TRBJ1-2; D unresolved. The ends were cut back, 4 bases at V and 4 bases at J, with 10 bases in the middle. Looked up from germline, CDR1 is MNHEY and CDR2 is SMNVEV (reference sequence). CDR3 length: 13 residues. This CDR3 is CASSSAPGYGYTF. DNA for the CDR3: TGTGCCAGCAGTTCGGCACCGGGCTATGGCTACACCTTC.

Here the CDR3 DNA reads TGTGCCAGTACCCTCTTCGTGAGAGGGAACACTGAAGCTTTCTTT. Its protein product is CASTLFVRGNTEAFF. This chain connects TRBV19 to TRBJ1-1, with D unclear. The CDR3 runs to 15 residues. Per germline, CDR1 LNHDA and CDR2 SQIVND (reference sequence). The germline V and J ends were trimmed by 7 bases and 1 base, with 16 bases remaining between them.

The J gene is TRBJ2-5, the V gene TRBV24-1; 9 positions agree with TRBD1. In germline, CDR1 is KGHDR, CDR2 SFDVKD. With V trimmed by 5 bases and J by 5 bases, 2 bases remained unmatched. The CDR3 contains 13 residues. This CDR3 reads CATSGGTGETQYF. CDR3 DNA: TGTGCCACCAGTGGGGGGACAGGGGAGACCCAGTACTTC.

This chain uses TRBV6-6 with TRBJ2-6, with 8 bases identical to TRBD1. Losses at the gene ends were 5 bases for V and 0 bases for J; bases not matched to a gene: 15. The CDR3 contains 20 residues. Germline CDR1 and CDR2: MNHNY and SVGAGI (reference sequence). CDR3 in DNA: TGTGCCAGCAGTCCCGATCGACAGGGGCTCGCCCGCTCTGGGGCCAACGTCCTGACTTTC. Amino acid sequence: CASSPDRQGLARSGANVLTF.

The V gene is TRBV5-5, the J gene TRBJ2-1, with 7 bases aligning to TRBD2. The ends lost 4 bases at V and 4 bases at J; junction bases unmatched: 14. This CDR3 region has 17 residues. In germline, CDR1 is SGHKS, CDR2 YYEKEE (reference sequence). Here the CDR3 DNA reads TGTGCCAGCAGCCAGGCTGGGAGGGGCGGGAGATACAATGAGCAGTTCTTC. Translated, it gives CASSQAGRGGRYNEQFF.

This sequence joins TRBV5-1 and TRBJ2-2, with TRBD1 matching over 7 bases. CDR3 length: 16 amino acids. Germline trimming cut 4 bases from V and 5 bases from J; bases unmatched to any gene: 11. The germline gives CDR1 SGHRS, CDR2 YFSETQ. CDR3 residues: CASSGPTGISTGELFF. CDR3 DNA: TGCGCCAGCAGCGGGCCGACAGGGATATCTACCGGGGAGCTGTTTTTT.

The rearrangement uses TRBV7-2 and TRBJ1-1; 7 bases agree with TRBD1. Germline loops: CDR1 SGHTA, CDR2 FQGNSA. The CDR3 sequence is 15 residues long. V lost 1 base to trimming and J lost 4 bases; unmatched junction nucleotides: 6. The CDR3 region has the DNA TGTGCCAGCAGCTTAGGGGACAGCTCCCCCACTGAAGCTTTCTTT. Amino acid sequence: CASSLGDSSPTEAFF. The full variable domain, with the rest looked up from reference TRBV7-2 and TRBJ1-1, is GAGVSQSPSNKVTEKGKDVELRCDPISGHTALYWYRQSLGQGLEFLIYFQGNSAPDKSGLPSDRFSAERTGGSVSTLTIQRTQQEDSAVYLCASSLGDSSPTEAFFGQGTRLTVV.

The chain couples TRBV2 to TRBJ2-7; 8 bases map to TRBD2. This CDR3 comprises 13 residues. CDR1 is SNHLY, CDR2 FYNNEI, per germline. J gave up 4 bases and V 6 bases, and 5 bases lay outside the gene matches. CDR3 coding DNA: TGTGCCAGCAGAGGGACTAGTTCGTACGAGCAGTACGTC. Translating gives CASRGTSSYEQYV.

The chain uses TRBV11-2 and TRBJ1-1; D unresolved. Germline V gene data show CDR1 as SGHAT and CDR2 as FQNNGV. The germline V and J ends were trimmed by 2 bases and 6 bases, with 10 bases remaining between them. The CDR3 covers 13 residues. This CDR3 reads CASSLIPRAEAFF. CDR3 DNA sequence: TGTGCCAGCAGCTTAATTCCGCGTGCTGAAGCTTTCTTT. Looking up the rest from reference TRBV11-2 and TRBJ1-1 gives the full variable domain: EAGVAQSPRYKIIEKRQSVAFWCNPISGHATLYWYQQILGQGPKLLIQFQNNGVVDDSQLPKDRFSAERLKGVDSTLKIQPAKLEDSAVYLCASSLIPRAEAFFGQGTRLTVV.

The genes are TRBV2 and TRBJ1-2; possibly TRBD1 for D (5 bases). This CDR3 comprises 12 residues. V gave up 6 bases and J gave up 8 bases, with 13 bases separating them. In germline, CDR1 is SNHLY, CDR2 FYNNEI. The CDR3 DNA follows: TGTGCCAGCAGGGGCGACAGTATGGGCTACACCTTC. Its translation: CASRGDSMGYTF.

The V and J genes are TRBV5-6 and TRBJ2-2; no definite D call. Germline CDR1 and CDR2: SGHDT and YYEEEE. The V and J ends lost 2 bases and 4 bases respectively, with 12 bases between them. This CDR3 has 15 amino acids. The CDR3 DNA follows: TGTGCCAGCAGCTTTGGGCTGGGTGGCACCGGGGAGCTGTTTTTT. Its translation is CASSFGLGGTGELFF. The variable domain in full, completed from reference TRBV5-6 and TRBJ2-2, reads DAGVTQSPTHLIKTRGQQVTLRCSPKSGHDTVSWYQQALGQGPQFIFQYYEEEERQRGNFPDRFSGHQFPNYSSELNVNALLLGDSALYLCASSFGLGGTGELFFGEGSRLTVL.